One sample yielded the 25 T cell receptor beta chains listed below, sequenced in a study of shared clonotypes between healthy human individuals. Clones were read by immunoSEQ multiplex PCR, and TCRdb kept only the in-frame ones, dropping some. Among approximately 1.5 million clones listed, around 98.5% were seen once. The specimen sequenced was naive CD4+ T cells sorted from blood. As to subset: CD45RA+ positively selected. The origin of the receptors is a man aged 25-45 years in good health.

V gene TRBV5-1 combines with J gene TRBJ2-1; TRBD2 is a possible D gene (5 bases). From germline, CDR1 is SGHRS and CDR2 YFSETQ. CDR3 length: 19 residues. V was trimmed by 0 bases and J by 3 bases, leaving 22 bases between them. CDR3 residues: CASSLASLKRRANYNEQFF. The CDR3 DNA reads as TGCGCCAGCAGCTTGGCAAGCCTCAAACGGCGGGCCAACTACAATGAGCAGTTCTTC.

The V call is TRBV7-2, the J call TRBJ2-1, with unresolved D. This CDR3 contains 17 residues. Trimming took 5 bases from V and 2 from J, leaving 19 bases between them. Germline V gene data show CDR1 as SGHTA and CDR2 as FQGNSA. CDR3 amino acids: CASSTRSFQVPYNEQFF. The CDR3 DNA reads TGTGCCAGCAGCACCCGGTCCTTTCAGGTACCCTACAATGAGCAGTTCTTC.

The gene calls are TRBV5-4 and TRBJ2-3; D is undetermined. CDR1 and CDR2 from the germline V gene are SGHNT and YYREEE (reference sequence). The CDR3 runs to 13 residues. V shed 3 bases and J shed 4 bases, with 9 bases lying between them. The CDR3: CASSSPSADTQYF. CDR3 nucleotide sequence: TGTGCCAGCAGCTCCCCCTCCGCAGATACGCAGTATTTT.

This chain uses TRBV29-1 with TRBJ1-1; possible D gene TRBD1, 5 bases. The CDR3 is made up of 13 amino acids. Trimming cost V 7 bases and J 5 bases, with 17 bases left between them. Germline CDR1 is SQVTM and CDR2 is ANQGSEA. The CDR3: CSAGPLGGTEAFF. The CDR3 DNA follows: TGCAGCGCAGGGCCATTGGGGGGTACTGAAGCTTTCTTT.

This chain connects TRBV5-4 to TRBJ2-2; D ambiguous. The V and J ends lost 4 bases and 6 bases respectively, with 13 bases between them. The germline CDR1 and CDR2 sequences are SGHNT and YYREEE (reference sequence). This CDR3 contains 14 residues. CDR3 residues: CASSPDPGSGELFF. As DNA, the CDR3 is TGTGCCAGCAGCCCGGACCCCGGGTCCGGGGAGCTGTTTTTT.

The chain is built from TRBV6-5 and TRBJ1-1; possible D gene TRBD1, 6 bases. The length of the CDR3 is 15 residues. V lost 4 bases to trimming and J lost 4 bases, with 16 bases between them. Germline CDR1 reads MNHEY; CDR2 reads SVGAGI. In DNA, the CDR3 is TGTGCCAGCAGTTGGGACATCACGGGGTCCACTGAAGCTTTCTTT. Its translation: CASSWDITGSTEAFF.

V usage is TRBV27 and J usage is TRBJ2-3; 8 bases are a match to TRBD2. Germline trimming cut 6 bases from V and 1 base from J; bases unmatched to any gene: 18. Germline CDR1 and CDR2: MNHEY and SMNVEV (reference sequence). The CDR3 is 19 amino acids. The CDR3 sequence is CASRFRSGRRDWGTDTQYF. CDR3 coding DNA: TGTGCCAGCAGATTTAGGAGCGGGAGAAGGGACTGGGGCACAGATACGCAGTATTTT.

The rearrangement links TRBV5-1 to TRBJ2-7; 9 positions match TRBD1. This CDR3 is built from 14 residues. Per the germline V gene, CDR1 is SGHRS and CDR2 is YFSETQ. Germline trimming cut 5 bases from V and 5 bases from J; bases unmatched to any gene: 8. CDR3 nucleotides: TGCGCCAGCAGGCCGATGGGACAGGGCGACGAGCAGTACTTC. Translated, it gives CASRPMGQGDEQYF. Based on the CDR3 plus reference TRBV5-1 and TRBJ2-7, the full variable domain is KAGVTQTPRYLIKTRGQQVTLSCSPISGHRSVSWYQQTPGQGLQFLFEYFSETQRNKGNFPGRFSGRQFSNSRSEMNVSTLELGDSALYLCASRPMGQGDEQYFGPGTRLTVT.

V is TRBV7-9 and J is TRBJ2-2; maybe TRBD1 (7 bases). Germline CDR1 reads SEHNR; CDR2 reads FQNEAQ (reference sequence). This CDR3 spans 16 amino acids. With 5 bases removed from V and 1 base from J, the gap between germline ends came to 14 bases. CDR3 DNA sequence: TGTGCCAGCAGCGGCGCGGGACAGATGAACACCGGGGAGCTGTTTTTT. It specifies CASSGAGQMNTGELFF.

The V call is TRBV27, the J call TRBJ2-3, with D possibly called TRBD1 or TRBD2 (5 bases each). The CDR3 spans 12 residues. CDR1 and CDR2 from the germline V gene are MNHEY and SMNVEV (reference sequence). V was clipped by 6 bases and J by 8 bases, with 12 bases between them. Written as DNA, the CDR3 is TGTGCCAGCAGCCTATTTGGGGGTACGCAGTATTTT. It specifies CASSLFGGTQYF.

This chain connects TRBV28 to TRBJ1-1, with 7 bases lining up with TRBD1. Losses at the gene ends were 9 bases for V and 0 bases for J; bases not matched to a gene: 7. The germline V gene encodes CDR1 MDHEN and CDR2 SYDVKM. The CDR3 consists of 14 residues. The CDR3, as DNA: TGTGCCAGTACGACAGGGCTCATGAACACTGAAGCTTTCTTT. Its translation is CASTTGLMNTEAFF.

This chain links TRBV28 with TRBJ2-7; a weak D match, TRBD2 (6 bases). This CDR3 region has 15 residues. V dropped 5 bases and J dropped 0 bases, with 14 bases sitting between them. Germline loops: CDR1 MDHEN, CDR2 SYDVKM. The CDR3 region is CASSLGGTVSYEQYF. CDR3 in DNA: TGTGCCAGCAGTCTTGGCGGGACCGTCTCCTACGAGCAGTACTTC.

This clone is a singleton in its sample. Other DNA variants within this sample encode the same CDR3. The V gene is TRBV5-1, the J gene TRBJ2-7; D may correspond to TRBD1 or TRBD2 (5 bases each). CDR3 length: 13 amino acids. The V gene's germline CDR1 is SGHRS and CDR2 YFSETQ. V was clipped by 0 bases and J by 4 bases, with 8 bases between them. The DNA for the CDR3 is TGCGCCAGCAGCTTGGCAGGGACGTACGAGCAGTACTTC. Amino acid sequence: CASSLAGTYEQYF.

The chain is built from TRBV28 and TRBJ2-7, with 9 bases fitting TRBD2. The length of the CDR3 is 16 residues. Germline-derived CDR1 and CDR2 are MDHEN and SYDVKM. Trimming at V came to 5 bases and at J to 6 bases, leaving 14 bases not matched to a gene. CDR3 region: CASSPPLGSGSSEQYF. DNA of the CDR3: TGTGCCAGCAGTCCCCCCTTGGGTAGCGGGAGTTCCGAGCAGTACTTC.

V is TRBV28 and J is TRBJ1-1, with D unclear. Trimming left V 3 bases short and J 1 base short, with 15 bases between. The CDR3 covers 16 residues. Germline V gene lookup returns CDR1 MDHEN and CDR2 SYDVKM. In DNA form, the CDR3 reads TGTGCCAGCAGTTTCCCCCTGACGGGGAGGAACACTGAAGCTTTCTTT. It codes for CASSFPLTGRNTEAFF.

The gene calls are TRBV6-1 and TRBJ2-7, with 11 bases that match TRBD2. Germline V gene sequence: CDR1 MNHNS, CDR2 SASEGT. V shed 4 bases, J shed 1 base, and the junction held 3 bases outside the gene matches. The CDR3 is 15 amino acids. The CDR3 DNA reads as TGTGCCAGCAGTGTGACTAGCGGGAATTCCTACGAGCAGTACTTC. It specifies CASSVTSGNSYEQYF.

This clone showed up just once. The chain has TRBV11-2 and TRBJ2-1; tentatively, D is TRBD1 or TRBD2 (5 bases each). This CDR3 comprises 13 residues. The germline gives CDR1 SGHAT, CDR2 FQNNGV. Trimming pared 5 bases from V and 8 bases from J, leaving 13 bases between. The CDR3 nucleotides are TGTGCCAGCAGCCGATGGGGGATTGATGAGCAGTTCTTC. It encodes CASSRWGIDEQFF.

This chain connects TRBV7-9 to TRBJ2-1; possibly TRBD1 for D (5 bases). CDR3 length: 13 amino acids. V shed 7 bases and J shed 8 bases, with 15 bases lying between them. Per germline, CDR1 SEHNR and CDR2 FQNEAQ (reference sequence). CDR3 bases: TGTGCCAGCACCCCTCTCAGGGTGGATGAGCAGTTCTTC. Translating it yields CASTPLRVDEQFF.

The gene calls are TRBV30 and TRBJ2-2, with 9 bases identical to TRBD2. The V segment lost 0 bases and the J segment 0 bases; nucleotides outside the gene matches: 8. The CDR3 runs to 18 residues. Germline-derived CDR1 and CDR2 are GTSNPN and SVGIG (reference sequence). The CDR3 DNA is TGTGCCTGGAGTGTCCCCGGACTAGCGACCACGAACACCGGGGAGCTGTTTTTT. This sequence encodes CAWSVPGLATTNTGELFF.

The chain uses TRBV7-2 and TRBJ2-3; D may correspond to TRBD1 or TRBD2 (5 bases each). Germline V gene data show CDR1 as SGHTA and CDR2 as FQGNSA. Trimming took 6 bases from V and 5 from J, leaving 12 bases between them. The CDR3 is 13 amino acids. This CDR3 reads CASRGPTQDTQYF. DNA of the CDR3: TGTGCCAGCAGGGGACCCACCCAAGATACGCAGTATTTT.

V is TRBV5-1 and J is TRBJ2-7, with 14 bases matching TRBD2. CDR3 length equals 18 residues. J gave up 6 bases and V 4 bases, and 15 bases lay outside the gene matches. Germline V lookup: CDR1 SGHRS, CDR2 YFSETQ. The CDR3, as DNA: TGCGCCAGCAGCACGGGGACTAGCGGGAGACTAGTGATTGGCGAGCAGTACTTC. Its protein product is CASSTGTSGRLVIGEQYF. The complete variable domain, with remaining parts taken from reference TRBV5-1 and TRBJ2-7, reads KAGVTQTPRYLIKTRGQQVTLSCSPISGHRSVSWYQQTPGQGLQFLFEYFSETQRNKGNFPGRFSGRQFSNSRSEMNVSTLELGDSALYLCASSTGTSGRLVIGEQYFGPGTRLTVT.

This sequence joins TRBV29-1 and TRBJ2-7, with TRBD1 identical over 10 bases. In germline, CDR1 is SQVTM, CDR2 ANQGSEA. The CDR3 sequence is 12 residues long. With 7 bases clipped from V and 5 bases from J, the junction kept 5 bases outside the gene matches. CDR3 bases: TGCAGCGCGGGACAGGGGCCCCACGAGCAGTACTTC. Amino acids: CSAGQGPHEQYF.

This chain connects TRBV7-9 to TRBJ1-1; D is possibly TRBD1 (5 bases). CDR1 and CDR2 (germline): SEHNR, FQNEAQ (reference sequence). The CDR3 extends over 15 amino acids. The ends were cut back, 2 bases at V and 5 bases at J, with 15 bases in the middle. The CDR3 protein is CASSLYIAGVTEAFF. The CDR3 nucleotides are TGTGCCAGCAGCTTATATATTGCGGGGGTTACTGAAGCTTTCTTT.

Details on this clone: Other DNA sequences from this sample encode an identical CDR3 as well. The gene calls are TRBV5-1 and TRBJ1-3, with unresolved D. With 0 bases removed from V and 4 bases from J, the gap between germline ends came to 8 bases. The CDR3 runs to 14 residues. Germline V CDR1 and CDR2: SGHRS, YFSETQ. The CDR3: CASSLGVSGNTIYF. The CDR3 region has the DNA TGCGCCAGCAGCTTGGGGGTATCAGGAAACACCATATATTTT. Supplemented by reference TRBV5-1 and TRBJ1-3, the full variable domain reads KAGVTQTPRYLIKTRGQQVTLSCSPISGHRSVSWYQQTPGQGLQFLFEYFSETQRNKGNFPGRFSGRQFSNSRSEMNVSTLELGDSALYLCASSLGVSGNTIYFGEGSWLTVV.

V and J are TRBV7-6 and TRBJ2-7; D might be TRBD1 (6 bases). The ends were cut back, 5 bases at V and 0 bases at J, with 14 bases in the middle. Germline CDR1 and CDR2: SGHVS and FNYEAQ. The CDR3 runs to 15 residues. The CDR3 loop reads CASSVRGKGSYEQYF. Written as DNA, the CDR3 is TGTGCCAGCAGCGTCAGGGGAAAGGGCTCCTACGAGCAGTACTTC. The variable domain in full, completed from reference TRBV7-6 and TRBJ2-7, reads GAGVSQSPRYKVTKRGQDVALRCDPISGHVSLYWYRQALGQGPEFLTYFNYEAQQDKSGLPNDRFSAERPEGSISTLTIQRTEQRDSAMYRCASSVRGKGSYEQYFGPGTRLTVT.